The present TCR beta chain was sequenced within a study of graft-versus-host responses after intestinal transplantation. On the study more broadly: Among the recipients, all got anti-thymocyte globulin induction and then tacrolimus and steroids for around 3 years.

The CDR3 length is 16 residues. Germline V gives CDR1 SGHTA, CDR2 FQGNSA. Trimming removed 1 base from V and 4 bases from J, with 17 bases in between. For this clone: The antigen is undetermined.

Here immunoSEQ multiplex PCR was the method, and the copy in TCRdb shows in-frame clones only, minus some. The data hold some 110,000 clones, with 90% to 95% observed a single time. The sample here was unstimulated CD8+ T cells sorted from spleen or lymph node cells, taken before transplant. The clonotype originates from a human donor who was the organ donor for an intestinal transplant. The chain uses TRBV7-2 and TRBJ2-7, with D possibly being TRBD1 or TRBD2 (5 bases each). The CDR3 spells CASSLGRGPPFYEQYF. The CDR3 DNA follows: TGTGCCAGCAGCTTAGGCCGGGGACCTCCCTTTTACGAGCAGTACTTC.